These T cell receptor beta chains were read from a single sample in a study of T cell responses to AZD1222 COVID-19 vaccine. The protocol was immunoSEQ multiplex PCR, while the TCRdb copy is restricted to in-frame clones and leaves out a portion. The table shows roughly 49,000 clones, with over 80% occurring only once. The material sequenced was peripheral blood, taken 28 days after the second AZD1222 dose. These receptors were taken from an adult who received the AZD1222 COVID-19 vaccine. Each CDR3 is given without its conserved first and last residue. The order of the fields is V gene, D gene, clone size, CDR3 protein. The D gene is left open where the match is weak. Rows give clone size only sometimes, using once, few, many, or a class for an expanded clone.

V: TRBV11-2; D: TRBD2; size: NA; CDR3: ASSSPTSGSPYEQY
V: TRBV24-1; D: NA; size: few; CDR3: ATSDASDGVNQPQH
V: TRBV9; D: NA; size: NA; CDR3: ASSAGLLSYNEQF
V: TRBV29-1; D: TRBD1; size: NA; CDR3: SGRQGNTEAF
V: TRBV27; D: TRBD1; size: NA; CDR3: ASSSPGQGDNEQF
V: TRBV28; D: NA; size: NA; CDR3: ASNMDGANYGYT
V: TRBV1; D: NA; size: once; CDR3: TSSHPFGGDTQY
V: TRBV28; D: NA; size: NA; CDR3: ASSSTGQSNQPQH
V: TRBV5-1; D: TRBD2; size: NA; CDR3: ASSGRLAGGHVEQY
V: TRBV7-3; D: NA; size: NA; CDR3: ASSSRGTGELF
V: TRBV30; D: NA; size: NA; CDR3: AWTPQSPGDTQY
V: TRBV30; D: NA; size: once; CDR3: AWGHSNQPQH
V: TRBV6-6; D: NA; size: NA; CDR3: ASSYDRTYEQY
V: TRBV28; D: NA; size: NA; CDR3: AITAGPLYEQY
V: TRBV5-4; D: NA; size: NA; CDR3: ASSSLGGGYT
V: TRBV28; D: TRBD2; size: NA; CDR3: ASSPSLAGGTDTQY
V: TRBV2; D: NA; size: NA; CDR3: ASSENPNSRGYT
V: TRBV5-6; D: NA; size: NA; CDR3: ASSATGTLYEQY
V: TRBV6-5; D: NA; size: NA; CDR3: ASSSMTGLSGNTIY
V: TRBV4-2; D: NA; size: NA; CDR3: ASSQGGEGGRVTQY
V: TRBV9; D: TRBD2; size: NA; CDR3: ASSVGAGEFAEQF
V: TRBV4-2; D: NA; size: NA; CDR3: ASSPSKGVGTDTQY
V: TRBV28; D: TRBD2; size: once; CDR3: ASTIAGTPYNEQF
V: TRBV10-1; D: NA; size: NA; CDR3: ASSVGNTGELF
V: TRBV7-6; D: NA; size: NA; CDR3: ASSSRSQAYEQY
V: TRBV27; D: NA; size: NA; CDR3: ASSLWIPPIVAGRNEQF